The 31 T cell receptor beta chains given below trace back to one sample, sequenced in a study of blood T cells in healthy people across ages (dated by TCRdb to between 2015 and 2017). Library generation was performed with 5' RACE. TCRdb records Illumina HiSeq 2500 as the sequencer. A second PCR of roughly 6 to 11 cycles was performed with a sample-barcoded 5' primer and a J-beta primer mix. The raw public reads went through TCRdb reprocessing: fastp at Q25, MiXCR clone calling, in-frame beta chains kept. Merged by CDR3 protein, the rows form single entries marked with the most common genes and DNA. A total of about 1 million distinct CDR3 sequences appear in this sample, roughly 24% of them only once. The leading ten clones occupy less than 0.85% of the sample. In addition, the sample was reused for a study of T cells of mothers and their children.

Sequenced input: blood. The source of these receptors is a girl aged 2 to 10 in good health.

This clonotype was seen more than once but under ten times. The V gene is TRBV7-8, the J gene TRBJ2-1; the D is unclear. CDR3 length: 14 residues. In germline, CDR1 is SGHVS, CDR2 FQNEAQ. The V end was cut by 6 bases, the J end by 6 bases, with 15 bases between. The CDR3 here is CASRTSLSSNEQFF. Here the CDR3 DNA reads TGTGCCAGCAGAACCTCCCTTTCGAGCAATGAGCAGTTCTTC.

V usage is TRBV27 and J usage is TRBJ1-1; D is unresolved. Germline V gene sequence: CDR1 MNHEY, CDR2 SMNVEV (reference sequence). The CDR3 totals 15 residues. Between the trimmed V and J ends, which lost 2 bases and 2 bases, there was a span of 12 bases. CDR3 nucleotide sequence: TGTGCCAGCAGTTTAGTCGCAGAGCTAAACACTGAAGCTTTCTTT. It translates to CASSLVAELNTEAFF.

This clonotype came up a few times. This sequence joins TRBV6-2 or TRBV6-3 and TRBJ2-4; D is unclear. Trimming removed 8 bases from V and 7 bases from J, with 6 bases in between. Germline V lookup: CDR1 MNHEY, CDR2 SVGEGT. The CDR3 is 10 amino acids. CDR3 nucleotides: TGTGCCAGCGGAAGCAACATTCAGTACTTC. It is translated as CASGSNIQYF.

This clonotype was observed a few times. CDR3 coding DNA: TGTGCCAGCAGTTTAGGGACTAGCGGGGGGAAGATGTTTTCCAATGAGCAGTTCTTC. It is translated as CASSLGTSGGKMFSNEQFF. The chain combines TRBV12-3 or TRBV12-4 with TRBJ2-1, with 14 bases fitting TRBD2. The CDR3 consists of 19 residues. After removal of 1 base from V and 6 bases from J, the junction contained 11 bases not matched to a gene.

V and J are TRBV4-3 and TRBJ2-1; TRBD1 matches at 10 bases. Unmatched junction bases numbered 6, after V lost 4 bases and J lost 9 bases. The germline gives CDR1 LGHNA, CDR2 YSLEER. The CDR3 consists of 14 residues. The CDR3, as DNA: TGCGCCAGCAGCCTACGGGACAGGGGTACTGAGCAGTTCTTC. This translates into CASSLRDRGTEQFF.

This clonotype was seen a few times. V is TRBV2 and J is TRBJ1-4, with TRBD1 identical over 7 bases. The V gene end was trimmed by 7 bases and the J gene end by 8 bases; junction bases not matched to a gene: 16. In germline, CDR1 is SNHLY, CDR2 FYNNEI. The CDR3 has 16 residues. The CDR3 DNA reads as TGTGCCAGCACCCAATACACAGGGGATCTAAGCGAAAAACTGTTTTTT. It translates to CASTQYTGDLSEKLFF.

This CDR3 is CATRQTGLGFNEQFF. CDR3 DNA sequence: TGTGCCACCAGGCAAACAGGGCTAGGTTTCAATGAGCAGTTCTTC. The genes are TRBV24-1 and TRBJ2-1; tentative D call: TRBD1 (6 bases). The CDR3 totals 15 residues. Trimming removed 7 bases from V and 6 bases from J, with 18 bases in between. Germline CDR1 and CDR2: KGHDR and SFDVKD.

On this clonotype itself: The final CDR3 position lacks the conserved phenylalanine or tryptophan, pointing to a likely read error. The chain links TRBV2 to TRBJ2-1; D uncertain. CDR1 and CDR2 from the germline V gene are SNHLY and FYNNEI. V lost 7 bases and J 6 bases, leaving 10 bases between the germline ends. This CDR3 contains 12 residues. This chain's CDR3 is CASISLGNEQFL. Here the CDR3 DNA reads TGTGCCAGCATAAGTCTGGGCAATGAGCAGTTCTTG.

The chain joins TRBV12-3 or TRBV12-4 to TRBJ1-4; 8 nucleotides align to TRBD1. CDR3 size: 15 residues. After removal of 1 base from V and 6 bases from J, the junction contained 4 bases not matched to a gene. The CDR3 nucleotides read TGTGCCAGCAGTTTAGGGGGACAGGTGGATGAAAAACTGTTTTTT. Protein: CASSLGGQVDEKLFF.

This clonotype was picked up a small number of times. The rearrangement joins TRBV29-1 to TRBJ2-2; 7 bases agree with TRBD1. V was pared by 2 bases and J by 6 bases, with 9 bases of the junction left unmatched. The CDR3 sequence is 15 residues long. Looked up from germline, CDR1 is SQVTM and CDR2 is ANQGSEA. The CDR3 nucleotides read TGCAGCGTTGAAATTTCCCGAACAGGGGCCGGGGAGCTGTTTTTT. This encodes CSVEISRTGAGELFF.

This rearrangement joins TRBV29-1 to TRBJ2-3; 15 nucleotides align to TRBD2. CDR3 length: 15 residues. In germline, CDR1 is SQVTM, CDR2 ANQGSEA. V was pared by 6 bases and J by 3 bases, with 4 bases of the junction left unmatched. CDR3 sequence reads: CSVGLAGGPTDTQYF. The CDR3 coding sequence is TGCAGCGTCGGACTAGCGGGGGGGCCGACAGATACGCAGTATTTT.

This clonotype turned up a few times. This chain joins TRBV20-1 and TRBJ2-1; maybe TRBD1 (5 bases). CDR1 is DFQATT, CDR2 SNEGSKA, per germline (reference sequence). V was clipped by 2 bases and J by 1 base, with 9 bases between them. The CDR3 has 14 residues. The CDR3: CSARHRQSYNEQFF. The CDR3 bases are TGCAGTGCTAGACACAGGCAATCCTACAATGAGCAGTTCTTC.

This clonotype appeared a few times. CDR3: CASSLEGGYNSPLHF. The CDR3 DNA sequence: TGCGCCAGCAGCTTGGAAGGTGGCTATAATTCACCCCTCCACTTT. The V and J genes are TRBV5-1 and TRBJ1-6; D unclear. Trimming removed 0 bases at V and 3 bases at J, with 7 bases between. The CDR3 covers 15 residues. Germline CDR1 is SGHRS and CDR2 is YFSETQ.

This clonotype was seen more than once but under ten times. J is TRBJ2-5 and V is TRBV7-8; D ambiguous. The CDR3 sequence is 14 residues long. Looked up from germline, CDR1 is SGHVS and CDR2 is FQNEAQ. V shed 5 bases and J shed 3 bases, with 13 bases lying between them. CDR3 residues: CASSPGDEEETQYF. In nucleotides, the CDR3 is TGTGCCAGCAGCCCGGGTGACGAAGAAGAGACCCAGTACTTC.

The chain combines TRBV28 with TRBJ2-5; 8 nucleotides match TRBD2. After removal of 10 bases from V and 5 bases from J, the junction contained 6 bases not matched to a gene. The CDR3 has 12 amino acids. CDR1 is MDHEN, CDR2 SYDVKM, per germline. DNA for the CDR3: TGTGCCATATGTCGGGGGGGGGAGACCCAGTACTTC. It yields the protein CAICRGGETQYF.

V and J are TRBV21-1 and TRBJ1-5. TRBV21-1 is designated a pseudogene. This CDR3 is 16 amino acids long. The CDR3 DNA reads as TGTGCCAGCAGCAAAATGTATGCTGGGGGCAATCAGCCCCAGCATTTT. Amino acid sequence: CASSKMYAGGNQPQHF.

The sample holds a few counts of this clonotype. The chain couples TRBV10-3 to TRBJ2-7, with D tentatively TRBD1 (6 bases). This CDR3 is 14 amino acids long. Germline-derived CDR1 and CDR2 are ENHRY and SYGVKD. The germline V and J ends were trimmed by 8 bases and 5 bases, with 19 bases remaining between them. The CDR3: CAISGEMGRDEQYF. The DNA for the CDR3 is TGTGCCATCTCAGGGGAGATGGGGCGGGACGAGCAGTACTTC.

This clonotype was found a few times. The rearrangement joins TRBV10-3 to TRBJ2-7; TRBD2 matches at 7 bases. J was trimmed by 7 bases and V by 2 bases; bases with no gene match: 8. Germline loops: CDR1 ENHRY, CDR2 SYGVKD. CDR3 length equals 14 residues. As DNA, the CDR3 is TGTGCCATCAGTGAGCCGGAAAGGGGAGGGGAGCAGTACTTC. This encodes CAISEPERGGEQYF.

The rearrangement joins TRBV29-1 to TRBJ2-5; D is possibly TRBD1 or TRBD2 (5 bases each). The V gene's germline CDR1 is SQVTM and CDR2 ANQGSEA. Trimming removed 7 bases at V and 0 bases at J, with 21 bases between. This CDR3 region has 16 residues. The CDR3 sequence is CSGDPSGAGDQETQYF. In DNA form, the CDR3 reads TGCAGCGGGGACCCGTCCGGGGCAGGAGACCAAGAGACCCAGTACTTC.

The rearrangement joins TRBV28 to TRBJ1-5, with a tentative D call TRBD1 (5 bases). The CDR3 has 16 residues. V lost 0 bases to trimming and J lost 2 bases, with 11 bases between them. Germline V gene sequence: CDR1 MDHEN, CDR2 SYDVKM. The CDR3 here is CASSLWGLQGNQPQHF. CDR3 nucleotides: TGTGCCAGCAGTTTATGGGGCTTACAGGGCAATCAGCCCCAGCATTTT.

The chain joins TRBV21-1 to TRBJ2-3; TRBD1, as called in the table, went unchecked against the DNA. TRBV21-1 is a listed pseudogene. The CDR3 totals 16 residues. The DNA of the CDR3 is TGTGCCAGCAGCCGCGTAGAGGGGGAGTTGGGGGATACGCAGTATTTT. Residues: CASSRVEGELGDTQYF.

This clonotype was seen a few times. The chain recombines TRBV5-6 with TRBJ2-4; D might be TRBD1 or TRBD2, each matching 5 bases. The CDR3 extends over 16 amino acids. Trimming took 0 bases from V and 5 from J, leaving 15 bases between them. The germline V gene encodes CDR1 SGHDT and CDR2 YYEEEE. In nucleotides, the CDR3 is TGTGCCAGCAGCTTGGGGTCTACCCCGGGGCAAAACATTCAGTACTTC. Translating it yields CASSLGSTPGQNIQYF.

The chain recombines TRBV12-3 or TRBV12-4 with TRBJ2-1, with 9 bases identical to TRBD2. The J call may be mistaken, given a closer DNA end match to TRBJ2-7. This CDR3 contains 16 residues. The CDR3 coding sequence is TGTGCCAGCAGTTCCATAGCGGGGGACAGCTCCTACGAGCAGTACTTC. Residues: CASSSIAGDSSYEQYF.

This clonotype has more than one count but fewer than ten. This sequence joins TRBV27 and TRBJ2-3, with no clear D. The CDR3 consists of 14 residues. Trimming cost V 2 bases and J 2 bases, with 8 bases left between them. The germline V gene encodes CDR1 MNHEY and CDR2 SMNVEV (reference sequence). Written as DNA, the CDR3 is TGTGCCAGCAGTTTAGACGGGCCCACAGATACGCAGTATTTT. Protein product: CASSLDGPTDTQYF.

This chain uses TRBV5-1 with TRBJ2-3, with a tentative D call TRBD2 (6 bases). Between the trimmed V and J ends, which lost 4 bases and 5 bases, there was a span of 17 bases. The CDR3 is 15 amino acids. Per germline, CDR1 SGHRS and CDR2 YFSETQ. The CDR3 region has the DNA TGCGCCAGCAGCCGAGGGACTTCCCGGGAAGATACGCAGTATTTT. This sequence encodes CASSRGTSREDTQYF. Complete variable domain (other parts from reference TRBV5-1 and TRBJ2-3): KAGVTQTPRYLIKTRGQQVTLSCSPISGHRSVSWYQQTPGQGLQFLFEYFSETQRNKGNFPGRFSGRQFSNSRSEMNVSTLELGDSALYLCASSRGTSREDTQYFGPGTRLTVL.

This clonotype appeared many times. The chain recombines TRBV5-6 with TRBJ1-1; weak D call: TRBD1 (5 bases). CDR3 size: 13 residues. V dropped 4 bases and J dropped 2 bases, with 9 bases sitting between them. Germline V gene sequence: CDR1 SGHDT, CDR2 YYEEEE. In DNA, the CDR3 is TGTGCCAGCAGCGCCGACAGAAACACTGAAGCTTTCTTT. This gives the protein CASSADRNTEAFF.

The chain links TRBV4-3 to TRBJ2-7, with D hard to call. This CDR3 comprises 13 residues. Germline V gives CDR1 LGHNA, CDR2 YSLEER. With 0 bases removed from V and 6 bases from J, the gap between germline ends came to 9 bases. In DNA form, the CDR3 reads TGCGCCAGCAGCCAAGATAAGTTTAGCGAGCAGTACTTC. Amino acids: CASSQDKFSEQYF.

This clonotype was observed a handful of times. V usage is TRBV20-1 and J usage is TRBJ2-5; D is unresolved. Germline V gene lookup returns CDR1 DFQATT and CDR2 SNEGSKA (reference sequence). Trimming took 1 base from V and 11 from J, leaving 8 bases between them. The CDR3 has 10 residues. The CDR3 spells CSARGREQYF. CDR3 DNA sequence: TGCAGTGCTAGAGGGAGAGAGCAGTACTTC.

Only a few counts were recorded for this clonotype. This chain connects TRBV12-5 to TRBJ2-5; tentatively, D is TRBD2 (7 bases). Trimming cost V 4 bases and J 5 bases, with 23 bases left between them. CDR1 is LGHNT and CDR2 is FRNRAP in the germline V gene. The CDR3 contains 17 residues. The CDR3 loop reads CASGWVMKGGPGETQYF. For the CDR3, the DNA is TGTGCTAGTGGTTGGGTAATGAAGGGGGGGCCGGGGGAGACCCAGTACTTC.

This chain joins TRBV29-1 and TRBJ2-7, with D perhaps TRBD2 (6 bases). V was shortened by 4 bases and J by 5 bases, with 15 bases between the two germline ends. CDR3 size: 13 residues. Germline assignment: CDR1 SQVTM and CDR2 ANQGSEA. The DNA for the CDR3 is TGCAGCGTTGTTGGAGGGCCCGCTAACGAGCAGTACTTC. Translation: CSVVGGPANEQYF.

This clonotype appeared a few times. V is TRBV5-1 and J is TRBJ2-5; 12 positions match TRBD2. The CDR3 length is 16 residues. CDR1 and CDR2 from the germline V gene are SGHRS and YFSETQ. Trimming at V came to 3 bases and at J to 9 bases, leaving 12 bases not matched to a gene. CDR3 sequence reads: CASSSVTTSGRRPQYF. The CDR3 DNA follows: TGCGCCAGCAGCTCCGTAACTACTAGCGGGAGGCGTCCCCAGTACTTC. The whole variable domain, remainder taken from reference TRBV5-1 and TRBJ2-5, is KAGVTQTPRYLIKTRGQQVTLSCSPISGHRSVSWYQQTPGQGLQFLFEYFSETQRNKGNFPGRFSGRQFSNSRSEMNVSTLELGDSALYLCASSSVTTSGRRPQYFGPGTRLLVL.